The clone carrying this TCR beta chain was observed a few times. The assay was immunoSEQ multiplex PCR, and TCRdb's table has in-frame clones only and misses some. The sample contains some 120,000 clones, 65% to 90% of which appear only once. The CDR3 runs 16 residues. Trimming took 8 bases from V and 5 from J; bases not matched to a gene: 14. Germline CDR1 is MNHNY and CDR2 is SVGAGI (reference sequence). These data are taken from a study of blood T cell repertoires in COVID-19. On the study more broadly: Sources were T cells, B-cell-depleted T cells, or PBMCs; the material itself was cDNA or gDNA.

Sequencing input: peripheral blood. This clonotype originated in an elderly woman with acute or convalescent COVID-19. The chain uses TRBV6-6 and TRBJ2-2, with TRBD1 matching 7 bases. In DNA, the CDR3 is TGTGCCAGCTATCGCGGAGCAGGGGGACAAACCGGGGAGCTGTTTTTT. Translating it yields CASYRGAGGQTGELFF.